The clone carrying this TCR beta chain turned up a few times. Its specificity is unknown. These data are taken from a study of cytomegalovirus exposure and HLA in healthy donors. Vbeta (60) and Jbeta (13) primers were used in the PCR. Data came from immunoSEQ multiplex PCR; TCRdb stores just in-frame clones and leaves some out. The sample yields 150,000 to 160,000 clones, roughly 74% seen once. Overall study results and limits: In a later analysis, a missense DCLRE1C variant was linked to TCR beta V- and J-gene trimming. Across donors, sequencing depth was assumed by presence/absence analyses to be roughly uniform.

The CDR3 covers 15 residues. Per the germline V gene, CDR1 is SGHTA and CDR2 is FQGNSA. V was trimmed by 5 bases and J by 10 bases, leaving 23 bases between them. Sequenced input: PBMCs. The chain links TRBV7-2 to TRBJ1-1; D perhaps matches TRBD1 (6 bases). This receptor was obtained from a man between 18 and 35 years old in good health and CMV-seronegative. The CDR3, as DNA: TGTGCCAGCAGCCCCATTGATCGGTGGGGGCTCGGAGCTTTCTTT. Protein: CASSPIDRWGLGAFF.